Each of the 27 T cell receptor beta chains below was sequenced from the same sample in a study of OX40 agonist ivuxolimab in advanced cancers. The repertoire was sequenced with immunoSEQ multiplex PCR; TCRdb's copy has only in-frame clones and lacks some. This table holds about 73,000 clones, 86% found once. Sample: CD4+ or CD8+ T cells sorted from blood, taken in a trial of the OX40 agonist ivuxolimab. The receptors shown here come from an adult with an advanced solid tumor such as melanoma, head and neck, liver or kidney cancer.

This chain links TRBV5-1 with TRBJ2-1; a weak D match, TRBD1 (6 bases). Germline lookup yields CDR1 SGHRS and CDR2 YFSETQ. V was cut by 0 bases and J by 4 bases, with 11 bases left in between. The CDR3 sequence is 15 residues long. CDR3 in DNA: TGCGCCAGCAGCTTGGCAGGGGCAGGATACAATGAGCAGTTCTTC. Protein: CASSLAGAGYNEQFF.

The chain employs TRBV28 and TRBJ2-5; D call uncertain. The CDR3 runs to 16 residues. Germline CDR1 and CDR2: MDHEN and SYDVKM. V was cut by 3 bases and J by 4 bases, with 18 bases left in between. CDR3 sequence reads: CASSFPSGSSGETQYF. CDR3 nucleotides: TGTGCCAGCAGTTTCCCATCTGGGTCCTCCGGAGAGACCCAGTACTTC. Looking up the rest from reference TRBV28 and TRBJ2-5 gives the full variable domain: DVKVTQSSRYLVKRTGEKVFLECVQDMDHENMFWYRQDPGLGLRLIYFSYDVKMKEKGDIPEGYSVSREKKERFSLILESASTNQTSMYLCASSFPSGSSGETQYFGPGTRLLVL.

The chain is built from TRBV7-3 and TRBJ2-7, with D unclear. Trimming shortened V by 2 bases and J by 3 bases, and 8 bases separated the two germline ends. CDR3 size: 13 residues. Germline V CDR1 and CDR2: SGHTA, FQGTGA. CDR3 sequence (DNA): TGTGCCAGCAGCTTAGAGGTGGGCTACGAGCAGTACTTC. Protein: CASSLEVGYEQYF.

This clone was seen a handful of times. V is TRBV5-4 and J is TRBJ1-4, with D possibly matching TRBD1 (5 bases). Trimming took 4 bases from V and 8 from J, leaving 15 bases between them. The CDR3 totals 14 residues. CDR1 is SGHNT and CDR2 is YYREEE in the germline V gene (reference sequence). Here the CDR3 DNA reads TGTGCCAGCAGCCCAGGGTTGAGAAAAGAAAAACTGTTTTTT. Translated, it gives CASSPGLRKEKLFF.

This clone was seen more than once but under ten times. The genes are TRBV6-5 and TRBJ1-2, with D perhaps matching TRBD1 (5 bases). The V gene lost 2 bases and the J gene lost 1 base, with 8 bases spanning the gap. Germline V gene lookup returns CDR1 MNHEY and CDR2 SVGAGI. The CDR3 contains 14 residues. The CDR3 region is CASSYEGYNYGYTF. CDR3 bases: TGTGCCAGCAGTTACGAGGGGTATAACTATGGCTACACCTTC.

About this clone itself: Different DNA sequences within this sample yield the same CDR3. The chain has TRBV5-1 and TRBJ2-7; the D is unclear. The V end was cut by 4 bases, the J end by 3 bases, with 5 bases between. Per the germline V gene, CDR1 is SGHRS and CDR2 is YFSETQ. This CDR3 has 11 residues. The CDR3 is CASSLNYEQYF. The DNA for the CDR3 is TGCGCCAGCAGCCTGAACTACGAGCAGTACTTC.

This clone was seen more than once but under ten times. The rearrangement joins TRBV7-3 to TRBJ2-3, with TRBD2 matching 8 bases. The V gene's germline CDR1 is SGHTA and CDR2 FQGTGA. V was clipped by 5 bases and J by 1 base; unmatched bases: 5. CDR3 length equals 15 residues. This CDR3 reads CASSPGGPGTDTQYF. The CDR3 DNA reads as TGTGCCAGCAGCCCGGGGGGGCCAGGCACAGATACGCAGTATTTT. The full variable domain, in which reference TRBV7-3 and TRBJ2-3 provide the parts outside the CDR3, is GAGVSQTPSNKVTEKGKYVELRCDPISGHTALYWYRQSLGQGPEFLIYFQGTGAADDSGLPNDRFFAVRPEGSVSTLKIQRTERGDSAVYLCASSPGGPGTDTQYFGPGTRLTVL.

The CDR3, as DNA: TGTGCCAGCTCACCGCCCGGGGCCTACGAGCAGTACTTC. This gives the protein CASSPPGAYEQYF. The chain employs TRBV18 and TRBJ2-7; D is possibly TRBD2 (5 bases). Germline V gene lookup returns CDR1 KGHSH and CDR2 LQKENI. V shed 3 bases and J shed 2 bases, with 8 bases lying between them. This CDR3 is built from 13 residues.

The CDR3 loop is CASSYSGRRNTIYF. The CDR3, as DNA: TGTGCCAGCAGTTACTCCGGGCGTAGAAACACCATATATTTT. V gene TRBV6-5 combines with J gene TRBJ1-3; D is undetermined. The CDR3 is 14 residues long. Trimming pared 0 bases from V and 5 bases from J, leaving 8 bases between. Looked up from germline, CDR1 is MNHEY and CDR2 is SVGAGI.

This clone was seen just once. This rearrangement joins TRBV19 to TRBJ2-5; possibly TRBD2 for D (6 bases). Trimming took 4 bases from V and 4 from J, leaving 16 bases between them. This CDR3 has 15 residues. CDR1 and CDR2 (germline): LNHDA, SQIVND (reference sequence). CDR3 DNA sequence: TGTGCCAGTAGTAGTATACGGAGGGCCTCAGAGACCCAGTACTTC. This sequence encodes CASSSIRRASETQYF.

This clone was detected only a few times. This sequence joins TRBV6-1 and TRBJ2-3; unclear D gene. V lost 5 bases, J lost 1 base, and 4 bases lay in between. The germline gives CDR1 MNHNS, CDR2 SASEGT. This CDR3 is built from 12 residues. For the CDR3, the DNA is TGTGCCAGCAGTAGCCGCACAGATACGCAGTATTTT. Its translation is CASSSRTDTQYF.

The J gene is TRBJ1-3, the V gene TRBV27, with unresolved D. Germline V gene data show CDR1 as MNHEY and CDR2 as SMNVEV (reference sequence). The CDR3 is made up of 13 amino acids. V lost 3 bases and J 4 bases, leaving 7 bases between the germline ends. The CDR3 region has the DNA TGTGCCAGCAGTTTCCAGGCGGGAAACACCATATATTTT. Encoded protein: CASSFQAGNTIYF.

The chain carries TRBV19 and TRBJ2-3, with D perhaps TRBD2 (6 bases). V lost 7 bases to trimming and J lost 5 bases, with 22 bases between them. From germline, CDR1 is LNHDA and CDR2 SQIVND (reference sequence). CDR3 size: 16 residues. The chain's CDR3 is CASTDPRGRGGDTQYF. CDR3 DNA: TGTGCCAGTACCGACCCCCGTGGAAGGGGAGGAGATACGCAGTATTTT. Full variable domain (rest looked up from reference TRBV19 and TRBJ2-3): DGGITQSPKYLFRKEGQNVTLSCEQNLNHDAMYWYRQDPGQGLRLIYYSQIVNDFQKGDIAEGYSVSREKKESFPLTVTSAQKNPTAFYLCASTDPRGRGGDTQYFGPGTRLTVL.

CDR3 DNA sequence: TGTGCCTGGAGTGTATTAGGCAGGGGGAGCACTGAAGCTTTCTTT. Encoded protein: CAWSVLGRGSTEAFF. This chain joins TRBV30 and TRBJ1-1; 7 nucleotides agree with TRBD1. Germline values: CDR1 GTSNPN, CDR2 SVGIG (reference sequence). This CDR3 comprises 15 residues. V shed 0 bases and J 4 bases; nucleotides not matched to a gene: 8. The variable domain in full, with the rest retrieved from reference TRBV30 and TRBJ1-1, is SQTIHQWPATLVQPVGSPLSLECTVEGTSNPNLYWYRQAAGRGLQLLFYSVGIGQISSEVPQNLSASRPQDRQFILSSKKLLLSDSGFYLCAWSVLGRGSTEAFFGQGTRLTVV.

The CDR3 DNA follows: TGTGCCAGCAGCTCAGGGGGCAGCTCTGGAAACACCATATATTTT. Translated, it gives CASSSGGSSGNTIYF. The chain has TRBV11-3 and TRBJ1-3; 8 positions agree with TRBD1. Germline V gives CDR1 SGHNT, CDR2 YENEEA. V shed 4 bases and J 0 bases; nucleotides not matched to a gene: 2. CDR3 length: 15 residues.

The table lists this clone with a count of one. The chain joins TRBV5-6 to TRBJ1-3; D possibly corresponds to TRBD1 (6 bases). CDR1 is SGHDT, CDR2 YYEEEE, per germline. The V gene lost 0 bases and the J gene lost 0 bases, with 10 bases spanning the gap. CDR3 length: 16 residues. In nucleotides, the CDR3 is TGTGCCAGCAGCTTGGGGGGGGCCAGCTCTGGAAACACCATATATTTT. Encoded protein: CASSLGGASSGNTIYF.

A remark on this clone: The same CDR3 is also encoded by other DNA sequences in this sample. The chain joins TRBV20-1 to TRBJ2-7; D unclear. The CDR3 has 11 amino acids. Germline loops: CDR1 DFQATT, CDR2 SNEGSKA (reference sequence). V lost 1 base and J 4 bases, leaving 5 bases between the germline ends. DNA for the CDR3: TGCAGTGCTAGAGGGAGTTACGAGCAGTACTTC. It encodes CSARGSYEQYF.

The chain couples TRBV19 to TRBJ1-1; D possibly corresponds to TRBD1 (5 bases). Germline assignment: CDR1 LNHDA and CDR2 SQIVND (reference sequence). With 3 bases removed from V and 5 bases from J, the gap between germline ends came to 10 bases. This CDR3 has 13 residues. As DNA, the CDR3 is TGTGCCAGTAGTATTGGGGGGTGGACTGAAGCTTTCTTT. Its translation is CASSIGGWTEAFF.

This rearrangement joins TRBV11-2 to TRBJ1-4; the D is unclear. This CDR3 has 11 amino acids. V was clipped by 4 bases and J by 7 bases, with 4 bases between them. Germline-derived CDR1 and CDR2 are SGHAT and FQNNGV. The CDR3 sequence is CASSWGEKLFF. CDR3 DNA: TGTGCCAGCAGCTGGGGTGAAAAACTGTTTTTT.

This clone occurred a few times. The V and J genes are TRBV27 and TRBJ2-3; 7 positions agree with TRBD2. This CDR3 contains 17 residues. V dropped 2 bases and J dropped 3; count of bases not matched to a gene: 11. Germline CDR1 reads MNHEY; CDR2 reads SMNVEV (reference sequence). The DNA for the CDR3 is TGTGCCAGCAGTTTACAAGGTAGAGCGGGATTGACAGATACGCAGTATTTT. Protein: CASSLQGRAGLTDTQYF.

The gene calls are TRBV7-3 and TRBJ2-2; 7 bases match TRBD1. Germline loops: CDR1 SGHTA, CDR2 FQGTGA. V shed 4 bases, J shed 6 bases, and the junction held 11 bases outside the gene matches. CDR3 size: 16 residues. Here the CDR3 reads CASSSGTGDGSGELFF. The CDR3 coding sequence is TGTGCCAGCAGCTCAGGCACAGGGGATGGTTCCGGGGAGCTGTTTTTT.

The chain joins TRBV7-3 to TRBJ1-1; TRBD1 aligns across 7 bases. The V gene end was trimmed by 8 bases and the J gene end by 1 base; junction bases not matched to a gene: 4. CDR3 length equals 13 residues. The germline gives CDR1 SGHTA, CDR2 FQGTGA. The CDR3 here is CASLGQPNTEAFF. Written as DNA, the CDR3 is TGTGCCAGCCTGGGACAGCCGAACACTGAAGCTTTCTTT.

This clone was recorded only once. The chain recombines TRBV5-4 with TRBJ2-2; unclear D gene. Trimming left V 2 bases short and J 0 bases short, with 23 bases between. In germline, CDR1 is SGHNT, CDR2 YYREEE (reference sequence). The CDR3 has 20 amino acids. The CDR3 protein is CASSFPGLRRTAANTGELFF. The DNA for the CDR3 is TGTGCCAGCAGCTTCCCCGGGTTACGAAGGACGGCCGCGAACACCGGGGAGCTGTTTTTT.

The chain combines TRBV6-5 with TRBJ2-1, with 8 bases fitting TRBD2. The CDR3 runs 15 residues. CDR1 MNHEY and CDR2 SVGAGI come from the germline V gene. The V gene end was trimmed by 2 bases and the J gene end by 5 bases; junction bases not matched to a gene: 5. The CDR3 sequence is CASSYTTSAHNEQFF. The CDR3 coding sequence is TGTGCCAGCAGTTACACGACTAGCGCCCACAATGAGCAGTTCTTC.

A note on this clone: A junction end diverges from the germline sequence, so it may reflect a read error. The CDR3 reads CAGSEALGARQETQYF. For the CDR3, the DNA is TGTGCCGGCAGTGAAGCGCTAGGGGCACGTCAAGAGACCCAGTACTTC. The rearrangement links TRBV2 to TRBJ2-5, with D possibly TRBD1 on 5 matching bases. This CDR3 is 16 amino acids long. Per the germline V gene, CDR1 is SNHLY and CDR2 is FYNNEI.

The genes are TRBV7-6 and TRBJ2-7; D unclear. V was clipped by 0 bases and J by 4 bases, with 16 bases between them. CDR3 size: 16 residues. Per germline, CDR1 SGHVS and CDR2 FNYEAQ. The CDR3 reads CASSLAPGGTIYEQYF. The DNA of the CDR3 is TGTGCCAGCAGCTTAGCGCCCGGCGGAACGATTTACGAGCAGTACTTC.

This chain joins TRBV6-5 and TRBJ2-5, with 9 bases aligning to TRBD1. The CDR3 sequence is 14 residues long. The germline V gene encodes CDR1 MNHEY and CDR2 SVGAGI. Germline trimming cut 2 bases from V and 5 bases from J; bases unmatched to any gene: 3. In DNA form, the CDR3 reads TGTGCCAGCAGTTACGGGACAGGGAAGGAGACCCAGTACTTC. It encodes CASSYGTGKETQYF.